This TCR beta chain stems from a study of human T cells and chemical hapten exposure. Study at large: Per-sample variation in TCR yield stemmed mainly from small pooled library volume differences.

Each CDR3 protein gets one entry after TCRdb re-called the RACE reads with MiXCR. The repertoire holds over 70,000 distinct CDR3 sequences, with about 8.5% as singletons. Only a few counts were recorded for this clonotype. From germline, CDR1 is SGHDT and CDR2 YYEEEE. Unmatched junction bases numbered 10, after V lost 2 bases and J lost 3 bases. CDR3 length: 16 amino acids. Time point indicated: patch test 2, 6 weeks after DPC sensitization. The treatment was: therapeutic diphenylcyclopropenone sensitization with weekly scalp DPC. The rearrangement uses TRBV5-6 and TRBJ2-7; 8 nucleotides align to TRBD1. This clonotype was obtained from a woman between 50 and 59 years old with alopecia areata. Some clones in this sample may be carry-over from other donors' samples. The material sequenced was whole blood, taken in connection with sensitization to the hapten diphenylcyclopropenone (DPC). The CDR3 spells CASSLGTGGHFYEQYF. The CDR3, as DNA: TGTGCCAGCAGCTTAGGGACAGGCGGTCACTTCTACGAGCAGTACTTC. The complete variable domain, with remaining parts taken from reference TRBV5-6 and TRBJ2-7, reads DAGVTQSPTHLIKTRGQQVTLRCSPKSGHDTVSWYQQALGQGPQFIFQYYEEEERQRGNFPDRFSGHQFPNYSSELNVNALLLGDSALYLCASSLGTGGHFYEQYFGPGTRLTVT.